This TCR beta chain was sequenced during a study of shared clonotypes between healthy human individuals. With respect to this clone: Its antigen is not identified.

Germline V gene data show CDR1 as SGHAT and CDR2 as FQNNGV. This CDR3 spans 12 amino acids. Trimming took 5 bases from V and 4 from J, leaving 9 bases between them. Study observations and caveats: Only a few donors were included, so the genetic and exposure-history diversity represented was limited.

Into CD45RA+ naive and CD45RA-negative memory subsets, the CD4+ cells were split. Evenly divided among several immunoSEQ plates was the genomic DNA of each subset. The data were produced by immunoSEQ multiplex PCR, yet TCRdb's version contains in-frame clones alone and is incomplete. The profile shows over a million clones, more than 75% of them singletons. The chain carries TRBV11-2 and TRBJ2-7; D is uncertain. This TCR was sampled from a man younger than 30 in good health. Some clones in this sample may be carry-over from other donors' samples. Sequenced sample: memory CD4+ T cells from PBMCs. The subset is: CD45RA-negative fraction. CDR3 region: CASSPQPYEQYF. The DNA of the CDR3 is TGTGCCAGCAGCCCCCAGCCATACGAGCAGTACTTC.